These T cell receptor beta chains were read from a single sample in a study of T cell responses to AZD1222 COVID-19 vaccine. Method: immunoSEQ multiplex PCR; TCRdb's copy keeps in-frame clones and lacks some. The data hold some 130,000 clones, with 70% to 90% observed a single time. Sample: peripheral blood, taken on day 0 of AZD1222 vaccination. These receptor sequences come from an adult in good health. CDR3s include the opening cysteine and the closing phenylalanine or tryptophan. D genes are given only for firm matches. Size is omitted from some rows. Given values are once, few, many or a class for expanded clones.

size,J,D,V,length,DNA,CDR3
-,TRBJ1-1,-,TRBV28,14,TGTGCCAGCAGATACAGTGGAGGGCGCACTGAAGCTTTCTTT,CASRYSGGRTEAFF
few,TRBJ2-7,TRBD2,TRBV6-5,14,TGTGCCACCGTGACTAGCGGGATTCCCTACGAGCAGTACTTC,CATVTSGIPYEQYF
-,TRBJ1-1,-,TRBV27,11,TGTGCCAGCAGGTCTGAGGTTGAAGCTTTCTTT,CASRSEVEAFF
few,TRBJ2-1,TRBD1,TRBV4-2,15,TGTGCCAGCAGCCAAGGGGACAGGGAGGCAGATGAGCAGTTCTTC,CASSQGDREADEQFF
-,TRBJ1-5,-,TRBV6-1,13,TGTGCCAGCAGTGACGGTCCAGATCAGCCCCAGCATTTT,CASSDGPDQPQHF
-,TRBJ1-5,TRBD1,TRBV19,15,TGTGCCAGTAGTACCGGACAGGGGAAAAGTCAGCCCCAGCATTTT,CASSTGQGKSQPQHF
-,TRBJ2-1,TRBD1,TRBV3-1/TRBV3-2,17,TGTGCCAGCAGCCCGGGGACAGCGGCGTCCTCCTACAATGAGCAGTTCTTC,CASSPGTAASSYNEQFF
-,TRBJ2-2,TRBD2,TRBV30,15,TGTGCCTGGAGTCACCTAGCGGGAGGGCCCGGGGAGCTGTTTTTT,CAWSHLAGGPGELFF
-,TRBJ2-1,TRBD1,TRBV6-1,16,TGTGCCAGCAGTGAACGACAGGGTCTAGCTCGGAATGAGCAGTTCTTC,CASSERQGLARNEQFF
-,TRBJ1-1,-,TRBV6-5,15,TGTGCCAGCAGTTACCCCCGGGGGGGGAACACTGAAGCTTTCTTT,CASSYPRGGNTEAFF